This is a list of T cell receptor beta chains from one sample in a study of blood T cell repertoires in COVID-19. Sequencing used immunoSEQ multiplex PCR; TCRdb keeps in-frame clones, though not all of them. In the table there are approximately 150,000 clones, around 87% of which are singletons. The sample was peripheral blood. Every receptor here comes from a man older than 75 with acute or convalescent COVID-19. Both conserved end residues are part of each CDR3. Each record gives: CDR3 protein, CDR3 DNA, clone size, D gene, V gene, J gene. The D gene is left open where the match is weak. Clone size is stated in some rows and not others, as once, few, many or a class when expanded.

CASIPGTPLTGELFF	TGTGCCAGCATCCCCGGGACACCTTTAACCGGGGAGCTGTTTTTT	-	-	TRBV6-5	TRBJ2-2
CASSYQRQGRDTEAFF	TGTGCCAGCAGTTACCAAAGACAGGGGCGGGACACTGAAGCTTTCTTT	-	TRBD1	TRBV6-5	TRBJ1-1
CSASRAGGYNEQFF	TGCAGTGCTAGTCGTGCGGGAGGCTACAATGAGCAGTTCTTC	-	TRBD2	TRBV20-1	TRBJ2-1
CASSLALTDTQYF	TGTGCCAGCAGCTTAGCTCTCACAGATACGCAGTATTTT	-	-	TRBV13	TRBJ2-3
CASRPSGGMHNEQFF	TGTGCCAGCAGACCTAGCGGGGGAATGCACAATGAGCAGTTCTTC	-	TRBD2	TRBV27	TRBJ2-1
CATSDSGQGSEKLFF	TGTGCCACCAGTGATTCCGGGCAGGGGAGTGAAAAACTGTTTTTT	-	-	TRBV24-1	TRBJ1-4
CAWSGQGLSTEAFF	TGTGCCTGGAGTGGACAGGGGCTAAGCACTGAAGCTTTCTTT	few	TRBD1	TRBV30	TRBJ1-1
CSDQGAGETQYF	TGCAGCGACCAGGGGGCCGGGGAGACCCAGTACTTC	-	TRBD1	TRBV29-1	TRBJ2-5
CSARFNSPLHF	TGCAGTGCCCGGTTCAATTCACCCCTCCACTTT	-	-	TRBV20-1	TRBJ1-6
CASSWGGTRDNEKLFF	TGTGCCAGCAGCTGGGGGGGCACACGGGATAATGAAAAACTGTTTTTT	-	-	TRBV5-4	TRBJ1-4
CASSLTGGGTDTQYF	TGTGCCAGCAGTCTCACAGGGGGGGGCACAGATACGCAGTATTTT	-	-	TRBV27	TRBJ2-3
CASSFLDRGHGYTF	TGTGCCAGCAGCTTCCTGGACAGGGGCCATGGCTACACCTTC	-	TRBD1	TRBV11-2	TRBJ1-2
CASRLGELGEKLFF	TGTGCCAGCAGGCTCGGGGAGCTGGGTGAAAAACTGTTTTTT	once	-	TRBV6-5	TRBJ1-4
CAISPLEGGAETQYF	TGTGCCATCAGTCCACTAGAAGGGGGGGCAGAGACCCAGTACTTC	-	-	TRBV10-3	TRBJ2-5
CSVEGLAANEQFF	TGCAGCGTTGAAGGACTAGCGGCCAATGAGCAGTTCTTC	-	TRBD2	TRBV29-1	TRBJ2-1
CATSRDQGTEKLFF	TGTGCCACCAGCAGAGATCAGGGAACGGAAAAACTGTTTTTT	-	-	TRBV15	TRBJ1-4
CASKVGGSYEQYF	TGTGCCAGCAAGGTCGGGGGCTCCTACGAGCAGTACTTC	-	-	TRBV6-1	TRBJ2-7
CANQGLAGEWGTDTQYF	TGTGCCAACCAGGGACTAGCGGGAGAGTGGGGCACAGATACGCAGTATTTT	once	TRBD2	TRBV2	TRBJ2-3
CAISELGQGGAFF	TGTGCCATCAGTGAGTTAGGACAGGGAGGAGCTTTCTTT	once	TRBD1	TRBV10-3	TRBJ1-1
CASSPLGGTTNEKLFF	TGTGCCAGCAGCCCCTTGGGGGGGACGACTAATGAAAAACTGTTTTTT	-	-	TRBV7-6	TRBJ1-4
CAISEPQGSEQFF	TGTGCCATCAGTGAACCCCAGGGTAGTGAGCAGTTCTTC	-	-	TRBV10-3	TRBJ2-1
CASSPGTLYNEQFF	TGTGCCAGCAGCCCCGGGACACTTTACAATGAGCAGTTCTTC	-	-	TRBV11-3	TRBJ2-1
CAWSDRYTEAFF	TGTGCCTGGAGTGACAGATACACTGAAGCTTTCTTT	-	-	TRBV30	TRBJ1-1
CASSLPTGTGGTGELFF	TGTGCCAGCAGCTTGCCCACCGGGACAGGCGGCACCGGGGAGCTGTTTTTT	few	TRBD1	TRBV7-9	TRBJ2-2
CASSVGSYVTYNEQFF	TGTGCCAGCAGCGTAGGTTCCTATGTAACCTACAATGAGCAGTTCTTC	-	-	TRBV9	TRBJ2-1
CASSHRGEGEQFF	TGTGCCAGCAGCCACCGGGGGGAGGGGGAGCAGTTCTTC	-	TRBD2	TRBV3-1/TRBV3-2	TRBJ2-1
CASSLWVGGQPQHF	TGTGCCAGCAGCTTATGGGTCGGCGGACAGCCCCAGCATTTT	-	-	TRBV7-2	TRBJ1-5
CASNRGRGADTQYF	TGTGCCAGTAACAGGGGGCGAGGTGCAGATACGCAGTATTTT	-	TRBD1	TRBV6-5	TRBJ2-3
CASSFNRALGELFF	TGTGCCAGCAGCTTTAACAGGGCTTTGGGGGAGCTGTTTTTT	-	-	TRBV5-6	TRBJ2-2
CASSQPWDRDNYGYTF	TGTGCCAGCAGCCAGCCCTGGGACAGAGATAACTATGGCTACACCTTC	-	TRBD1	TRBV3-1/TRBV3-2	TRBJ1-2
CASSPSATSGSYEQYF	TGTGCCAGCTCACCTTCGGCGACTAGCGGGAGCTACGAGCAGTACTTC	few	TRBD2	TRBV18	TRBJ2-7
CASNPGTGGPTPSSYNEQFF	TGTGCCAGCAACCCAGGGACAGGGGGCCCCACGCCTAGCTCCTACAATGAGCAGTTCTTC	-	TRBD1	TRBV2	TRBJ2-1
CASSPGTGWTNEQFF	TGCGCCAGCAGCCCGGGGACTGGTTGGACCAATGAGCAGTTCTTC	-	-	TRBV4-1	TRBJ2-1
CASSPGDNIQYF	TGCGCCAGCAGTCCGGGAGATAACATTCAGTACTTC	-	-	TRBV5-1	TRBJ2-4
CASSQVGLRETQYF	TGCGCCAGCAGCCAAGTTGGTCTGAGGGAGACCCAGTACTTC	-	-	TRBV4-1	TRBJ2-5
CASSLASTGIGYTF	TGCGCCAGCAGCTTGGCCTCGACAGGGATTGGCTACACCTTC	-	TRBD1	TRBV5-1	TRBJ1-2
CASSPREGIGAFF	TGTGCCAGCAGCCCTCGCGAGGGCATTGGAGCTTTCTTT	-	-	TRBV3-1/TRBV3-2	TRBJ1-1
CSVETGQRSYTF	TGCAGCGTTGAAACGGGACAGCGGAGCTACACCTTC	once	TRBD1	TRBV29-1	TRBJ1-2
CASSPGQRNEKLFF	TGTGCCAGCAGCCCGGGACAGCGGAATGAAAAACTGTTTTTT	once	TRBD1	TRBV6-5	TRBJ1-4
CASSIGTTGELFF	TGTGCCAGTAGTATCGGGACAACCGGGGAGCTGTTTTTT	few	-	TRBV19	TRBJ2-2
CASSQAHFGSNVETQYF	TGCGCCAGCAGCCAAGCCCATTTCGGGAGTAATGTAGAGACCCAGTACTTC	-	-	TRBV4-1	TRBJ2-5
CASSSDNYGYTF	TGTGCCAGCTCCAGTGATAACTATGGCTACACCTTC	-	-	TRBV28	TRBJ1-2
CASSLRPAGKVEQFF	TGTGCCAGCAGCCTACGACCGGCAGGGAAGGTGGAGCAGTTCTTC	-	-	TRBV2	TRBJ2-1
CASSADWSSYNEQFF	TGTGCCAGCAGCGCGGACTGGAGCTCCTACAATGAGCAGTTCTTC	-	-	TRBV9	TRBJ2-1
CASSVNPGGGGPTGELFF	TGTGCCAGCAGCGTCAATCCGGGAGGGGGAGGGCCCACCGGGGAGCTGTTTTTT	few	-	TRBV21-1	TRBJ2-2
CASSLGGGVVHNEQFF	TGTGCCAGCAGCTTAGGAGGCGGGGTGGTCCACAATGAGCAGTTCTTC	-	-	TRBV11-2	TRBJ2-1
CASSPTGARHTF	TGTGCCAGTAGTCCGACAGGGGCTAGGCACACCTTC	-	TRBD1	TRBV19	TRBJ1-2
CASSPQRGSTDTQYF	TGTGCCAGCAGCCCTCAGCGGGGAAGCACAGATACGCAGTATTTT	-	TRBD2	TRBV7-2	TRBJ2-3
CASSPGTGGGPLHF	TGTGCCAGCAGCCCCGGGACAGGGGGAGGACCCCTCCACTTT	-	TRBD1	TRBV6-5	TRBJ1-6
CASSLPGGAEAFF	TGTGCCAGCAGTCTCCCCGGGGGGGCTGAAGCTTTCTTT	few	-	TRBV27	TRBJ1-1
CASSLEGTGVPDTQYF	TGTGCCAGCAGCCTTGAGGGGACAGGGGTCCCAGATACGCAGTATTTT	-	TRBD1	TRBV14	TRBJ2-3
CASSSGTGSEKLFF	TGTGCCAGCAGCTCCGGGACAGGGAGTGAAAAACTGTTTTTT	-	TRBD1	TRBV5-5	TRBJ1-4
CASSLGLAGVYYEQYF	TGTGCCAGCAGCTTAGGACTAGCGGGAGTCTACTACGAGCAGTACTTC	-	TRBD2	TRBV7-9	TRBJ2-7